This T cell receptor beta chain was recorded in a study of T cell clones after liver transplantation. Turning to the study itself: TCRbeta sequencing after a pre-transplant mixed lymphocyte reaction identified graft-donor-reactive clones, later tracked in post-transplant blood. Three of eight recipients were HCV-positive; others had non-autoimmune, non-viral indications.

Germline V lookup: CDR1 MNHEY, CDR2 SMNVEV (reference sequence). V shed 2 bases and J 5 bases; nucleotides not matched to a gene: 4. The CDR3 runs to 14 residues. Comments on this clone: Its antigen remains unidentified.

The assay was immunoSEQ multiplex PCR, and TCRdb's table has in-frame clones only and misses some. The repertoire holds around 51,000 clones, with about 90% as singletons. Study-wide results and caveats: Post-transplant, graft-donor-reactive CD4 TCRbeta sequences in blood dropped significantly in most of the 8 subjects.

The genes are TRBV27 and TRBJ2-7; TRBD1 aligns across 9 bases. The clonotype originates from a human patient who received a liver transplant. Some of the T cells might come from the graft donor. The sequencing here drew on CD8+ T cells from blood, taken 12 months after liver transplant. CDR3 amino acids: CASSLDRGRNEQYF. The CDR3 nucleotides are TGTGCCAGCAGTTTAGACAGGGGGAGAAACGAGCAGTACTTC.